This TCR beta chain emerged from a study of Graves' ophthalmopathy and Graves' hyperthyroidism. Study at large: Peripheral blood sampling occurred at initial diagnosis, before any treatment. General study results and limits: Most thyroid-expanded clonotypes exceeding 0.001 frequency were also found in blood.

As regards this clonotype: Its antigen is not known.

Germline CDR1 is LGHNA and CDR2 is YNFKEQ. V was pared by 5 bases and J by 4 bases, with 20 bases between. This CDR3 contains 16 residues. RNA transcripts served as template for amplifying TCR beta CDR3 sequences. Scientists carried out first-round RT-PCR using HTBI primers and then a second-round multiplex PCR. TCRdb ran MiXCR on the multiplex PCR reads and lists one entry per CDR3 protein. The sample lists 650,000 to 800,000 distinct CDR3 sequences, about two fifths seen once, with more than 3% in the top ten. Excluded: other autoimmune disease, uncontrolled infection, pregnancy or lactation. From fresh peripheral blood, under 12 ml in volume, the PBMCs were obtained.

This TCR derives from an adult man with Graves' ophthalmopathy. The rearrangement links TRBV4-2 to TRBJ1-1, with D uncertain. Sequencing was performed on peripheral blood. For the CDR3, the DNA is TGTGCCAGCAGCTTAATAGCGGGGAAGGGATCCACTGAAGCTTTCTTT. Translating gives CASSLIAGKGSTEAFF.